The 24 T cell receptor beta chains below were found in one sample sequenced in a study of beta chain features in type 1 diabetes. The investigators reverse transcribed all of the isolated RNA, so they sequenced expressed TCRB transcripts. Repertoires were generated with immunoSEQ multiplex PCR, while TCRdb's copy carries only in-frame clones and drops some. This table has approximately 170,000 clones, almost 8% appearing once. Study findings and constraints: When Type 1 diabetes patients were examined, their TCRB CDR3s proved moderately but significantly shorter in all four CD4+ subsets.

What these receptors recognize is not known. Sequenced input: central memory CD4+ T cells from blood. The receptors derive from a man younger than 35 with type 1 diabetes.

The chain carries TRBV2 and TRBJ2-4, with 7 positions matching TRBD1. V lost 3 bases to trimming and J lost 0 bases; unmatched junction nucleotides: 5. Germline V gene sequence: CDR1 SNHLY, CDR2 FYNNEI. This CDR3 has 16 residues. The CDR3 here is CASSDPGQLAKNIQYF. The CDR3 coding sequence is TGTGCCAGCAGTGATCCGGGACAGCTAGCCAAAAACATTCAGTACTTC.

This clone has more than one count but fewer than ten. This chain connects TRBV28 to TRBJ1-5; D gene ambiguous. This CDR3 spans 11 amino acids. Trimming pared 6 bases from V and 10 bases from J, leaving 10 bases between. In germline, CDR1 is MDHEN, CDR2 SYDVKM. The CDR3 loop reads CASRLEGPQHF. Here the CDR3 DNA reads TGTGCCAGCAGACTGGAGGGCCCCCAGCATTTT.

This chain links TRBV7-2 with TRBJ1-5; D is unclear. V lost 0 bases to trimming and J lost 3 bases, with 9 bases between them. The CDR3 is 15 amino acids. CDR1 SGHTA and CDR2 FQGNSA come from the germline V gene. As DNA, the CDR3 is TGTGCCAGCAGCTTAGCCGCAGGTAACAATCAGCCCCAGCATTTT. Translation: CASSLAAGNNQPQHF.

V usage is TRBV6-5 and J usage is TRBJ1-1; D is uncertain. From germline, CDR1 is MNHEY and CDR2 SVGAGI. CDR3 size: 13 residues. V gave up 8 bases and J gave up 0 bases, with 10 bases separating them. The CDR3 sequence is CASLQLLNTEAFF. In nucleotides, the CDR3 is TGTGCCAGCCTTCAGTTGCTGAACACTGAAGCTTTCTTT.

This clone was seen a handful of times. Other DNA sequences from this sample encode an identical CDR3 as well. The chain is built from TRBV2 and TRBJ2-3; TRBD2 matches at 9 bases. The V segment lost 8 bases and the J segment 0 bases; nucleotides outside the gene matches: 3. Germline V gene sequence: CDR1 SNHLY, CDR2 FYNNEI. The CDR3 extends over 14 amino acids. CDR3 sequence reads: CASSGLASTDTQYF. The CDR3 coding sequence is TGTGCCAGCTCGGGACTAGCCAGCACAGATACGCAGTATTTT.

This clone was observed a few times. Distinct nucleotide sequences in the sample also encode this CDR3. The rearrangement uses TRBV19 and TRBJ1-5; D possibly corresponds to TRBD1 (5 bases). CDR3 length: 13 amino acids. Per the germline V gene, CDR1 is LNHDA and CDR2 is SQIVND (reference sequence). Trimming stripped 5 bases from V and 4 bases from J, with 9 bases between. The CDR3 region is CASSPGLNQPQHF. Here the CDR3 DNA reads TGTGCCAGTAGTCCAGGGCTTAATCAGCCCCAGCATTTT.

The genes are TRBV15 and TRBJ1-5, with D tentatively TRBD1 (6 bases). The V gene's germline CDR1 is LNHNV and CDR2 YYDKDF (reference sequence). V dropped 3 bases and J dropped 10 bases, with 19 bases sitting between them. The CDR3 runs to 15 residues. The CDR3: CATSRDSVRSNPQHF. The CDR3 bases are TGTGCCACCAGCAGGGACAGTGTTCGGAGTAACCCCCAGCATTTT.

The V gene is TRBV30, the J gene TRBJ2-5; D is possibly TRBD2 (6 bases). Germline V gene data show CDR1 as GTSNPN and CDR2 as SVGIG (reference sequence). The V and J ends lost 2 bases and 7 bases respectively, with 29 bases between them. This CDR3 has 18 amino acids. The DNA for the CDR3 is TGTGCCTGGAGTCCTCCCACCTACCGGGACTTCAAGGGAGGGACCCAGTACTTC. As protein: CAWSPPTYRDFKGGTQYF.

This sequence joins TRBV2 and TRBJ2-2; the D is unclear. V lost 2 bases and J lost 6, with 7 bases in between. Looked up from germline, CDR1 is SNHLY and CDR2 is FYNNEI. The CDR3 loop spans 13 amino acids. The CDR3 DNA reads as TGTGCCAGCAGTGAACAGTTTGCCGGGGAGCTGTTTTTT. Its translation is CASSEQFAGELFF.

This clone was counted between two and nine times. V is TRBV7-2 and J is TRBJ2-3, with D tentatively TRBD2 (5 bases). The CDR3 spans 14 residues. Trimming took off 1 base at V and 5 bases at J, with 10 bases between the two ends. Germline values: CDR1 SGHTA, CDR2 FQGNSA. CDR3 residues: CASSLGVEGDTQYF. The CDR3 region has the DNA TGTGCCAGCAGCTTAGGGGTAGAGGGAGATACGCAGTATTTT.

This clone appeared a few times. The genes are TRBV10-3 and TRBJ2-5; tentative D call: TRBD2 (6 bases). From germline, CDR1 is ENHRY and CDR2 SYGVKD. V lost 7 bases and J lost 3, with 12 bases in between. The CDR3 extends over 13 amino acids. The CDR3 reads CAITKGGKETQYF. DNA for the CDR3: TGTGCCATCACTAAAGGAGGGAAAGAGACCCAGTACTTC.

V and J are TRBV11-3 and TRBJ2-7, with TRBD1 as a possible D gene (6 bases). Trimming shortened V by 5 bases and J by 4 bases, and 15 bases separated the two germline ends. Germline CDR1 reads SGHNT; CDR2 reads YENEEA. This CDR3 is 14 amino acids long. CDR3 coding DNA: TGTGCCAGCAGCCCCTTAGGGGGAGTGTACGAGCAGTACTTC. Encoded protein: CASSPLGGVYEQYF.

This clone was found a few times. The rearrangement uses TRBV5-4 and TRBJ2-1, with 9 bases identical to TRBD2. CDR3 length: 15 residues. Germline CDR1 and CDR2: SGHNT and YYREEE (reference sequence). After removal of 4 bases from V and 4 bases from J, the junction contained 6 bases not matched to a gene. The CDR3 DNA sequence: TGTGCCAGCAGCGATAGCGGGAGACCATACAATGAGCAGTTCTTC. It codes for CASSDSGRPYNEQFF.

The sample holds a few counts of this clone. CDR3 protein: CASSPRDRGSSYEQYF. In DNA form, the CDR3 reads TGTGCCAGCAGTCCCCGGGACAGGGGGAGTTCCTACGAGCAGTACTTC. J is TRBJ2-7 and V is TRBV28, with 11 bases identical to TRBD1. The germline V gene has CDR1 MDHEN and CDR2 SYDVKM. V trimming: 5 bases; J trimming: 1 base; junction bases outside the gene matches: 7. The CDR3 sequence is 16 residues long.

This clone has a handful of counts. CDR3 sequence (DNA): TGTGCCAGCAGCAAAGAGTGCGGCGACAATGAAAAACTGTTTTTT. Translation gives CASSKECGDNEKLFF. This chain connects TRBV21-1 to TRBJ1-4. TRBV21-1 is noted as a pseudogene. The length of the CDR3 is 15 residues.

The V and J genes are TRBV7-8 and TRBJ2-3; 12 bases are a match to TRBD1. V shed 4 bases, J shed 5 bases, and the junction held 7 bases outside the gene matches. The V gene's germline CDR1 is SGHVS and CDR2 FQNEAQ. This CDR3 is 16 amino acids long. The CDR3 bases are TGTGCCAGCAGCTCAGGGACAGGGGGCAGGAGAGATACGCAGTATTTT. This gives the protein CASSSGTGGRRDTQYF.

There are a few counts of this clone. The CDR3 protein is CASREYYGFDYGYTF. CDR3 coding DNA: TGTGCCAGCCGGGAGTATTATGGCTTCGACTATGGCTACACCTTC. The V and J genes are TRBV28 and TRBJ1-2; D is undetermined. Germline CDR1 is MDHEN and CDR2 is SYDVKM. The CDR3 consists of 15 residues. V lost 8 bases and J lost 3, with 19 bases in between.

In the case of this clone: The conserved final phenylalanine or tryptophan is absent from the CDR3, which likely points to a read error. The limits of the CDR3 on the DNA are not certain, so only TCRdb's listed CDR3 is given. This chain links TRBV12-1 with TRBJ2-3; TRBD2 was called by the table and not checked on the DNA. TRBV12-1 is flagged as a pseudogene. Ends included, the CDR3 has 12 residues. The CDR3 loop reads CASSIAGTSRGV.

The J gene is TRBJ2-5, the V gene TRBV19, with 10 positions matching TRBD1. Germline V gene data show CDR1 as LNHDA and CDR2 as SQIVND (reference sequence). Trimming took 2 bases from V and 5 from J; bases not matched to a gene: 5. CDR3 length: 15 residues. The CDR3, as DNA: TGTGCCAGTAGTATATTGACAGGGGGCGCGGAGACCCAGTACTTC. Residues: CASSILTGGAETQYF.

This clone was observed many times. The chain is built from TRBV28 and TRBJ2-3; 8 bases fit TRBD2. The CDR3 is 14 amino acids. V lost 7 bases to trimming and J lost 8 bases; unmatched junction nucleotides: 11. Germline V gives CDR1 MDHEN, CDR2 SYDVKM. The CDR3 DNA reads as TGTGCCAGCAAGAGCGGGGGCCAAGGGGGTACGCAGTATTTT. This encodes CASKSGGQGGTQYF.

The J gene is TRBJ1-5, the V gene TRBV18, with TRBD1 as a possible D gene (5 bases). Per the germline V gene, CDR1 is KGHSH and CDR2 is LQKENI. The CDR3 length is 13 residues. V shed 5 bases and J shed 6 bases, with 11 bases lying between them. The CDR3 DNA follows: TGTGCCAGCTCATTTCAGGGTCTTCAGCCCCAGCATTTT. Translation: CASSFQGLQPQHF.

CDR3 loop: CASSAGVDGYTF. The CDR3 bases are TGTGCCAGCAGCGCAGGGGTTGATGGCTACACCTTC. The chain links TRBV13 to TRBJ1-2; D is perhaps TRBD1 (6 bases). The germline V gene encodes CDR1 PRHDT and CDR2 FYEKMQ (reference sequence). V dropped 5 bases and J dropped 6 bases, with 10 bases sitting between them. The CDR3 consists of 12 residues.

This chain connects TRBV15 to TRBJ2-4; tentative D call: TRBD2 (5 bases). This CDR3 comprises 12 residues. Per the germline V gene, CDR1 is LNHNV and CDR2 is YYDKDF (reference sequence). Trimming left V 5 bases short and J 9 bases short, with 11 bases between. Written as DNA, the CDR3 is TGTGCCACCAGCTGGGATGGGAGCATTCAGTACTTC. Translated: CATSWDGSIQYF. Looking up the rest from reference TRBV15 and TRBJ2-4 gives the full variable domain: DAMVIQNPRYQVTQFGKPVTLSCSQTLNHNVMYWYQQKSSQAPKLLFHYYDKDFNNEADTPDNFQSRRPNTSFCFLDIRSPGLGDTAMYLCATSWDGSIQYFGAGTRLSVL.

The rearrangement uses TRBV10-3 and TRBJ1-5; unclear D gene. The CDR3 is 15 amino acids. Germline V gene lookup returns CDR1 ENHRY and CDR2 SYGVKD. Trimming cost V 2 bases and J 3 bases, with 11 bases left between them. The CDR3 loop reads CAISEGRQANQPQHF. The CDR3 DNA reads as TGTGCCATCAGTGAGGGGAGGCAGGCCAATCAGCCCCAGCATTTT.